Presented here are 32 T cell receptor beta chains from one specimen sequenced in a study of blood T cells in healthy people across ages. For the second PCR, which ran for 7 to 11 cycles, a sample-barcoded 5' primer and a J-beta primer mix were used. TCRdb re-called the 5' RACE reads with MiXCR, one entry per CDR3 protein. This sample has around 700,000 distinct CDR3 sequences, with about 25% found just once. The same data also contributed to another study, on T cells of mothers and their children.

The sequenced material came from blood. These receptors all come from a boy younger than 18 in good health.

This clonotype showed up just a few times. The V call is TRBV4-1, the J call TRBJ2-2; 12 bases agree with TRBD2. This CDR3 has 16 amino acids. Germline-derived CDR1 and CDR2 are MGHRA and YSYEKL. Trimming at V came to 3 bases and at J to 7 bases, leaving 6 bases not matched to a gene. The DNA for the CDR3 is TGCGCCAGCAGCCAGGAAGGACTAGCGGGATTCGGGGAGCTGTTTTTT. Translating it yields CASSQEGLAGFGELFF.

This clonotype has a handful of counts. The chain is built from TRBV29-1 and TRBJ2-1, with TRBD2 identical over 14 bases. The CDR3 covers 16 residues. Germline loops: CDR1 SQVTM, CDR2 ANQGSEA. V dropped 2 bases and J dropped 6; count of bases not matched to a gene: 6. The CDR3 region is CSVETGTSGSFNEQFF. The CDR3, as DNA: TGCAGCGTTGAAACCGGGACTAGCGGGAGTTTCAATGAGCAGTTCTTC.

This clonotype has a handful of counts. The chain is built from TRBV29-1 and TRBJ2-2, with TRBD1 matching 7 bases. V lost 7 bases, J lost 5 bases, and 7 bases stayed unmatched. The germline V gene encodes CDR1 SQVTM and CDR2 ANQGSEA. The CDR3 is made up of 13 amino acids. CDR3 DNA sequence: TGCAGCGCCGGGACAGTGTTGACCGGGGAGCTGTTTTTT. It translates to CSAGTVLTGELFF.

The J gene is TRBJ2-1, the V gene TRBV27, with 10 bases that match TRBD1. CDR3 length: 14 amino acids. Germline V CDR1 and CDR2: MNHEY, SMNVEV (reference sequence). The V segment lost 4 bases and the J segment 7 bases; nucleotides outside the gene matches: 4. This CDR3 is CASSWVGQGNEQFF. CDR3 DNA sequence: TGTGCCAGCAGTTGGGTGGGACAGGGGAATGAGCAGTTCTTC.

This clonotype was seen at least ten times. The chain couples TRBV7-9 to TRBJ2-7; maybe TRBD1 (5 bases). This CDR3 has 13 amino acids. Germline V gene sequence: CDR1 SEHNR, CDR2 FQNEAQ (reference sequence). With 1 base removed from V and 2 bases from J, the gap between germline ends came to 6 bases. CDR3 coding DNA: TGTGCCAGCAGCTTAGTAGGGGCCTACGAGCAGTACTTC. Translated, it gives CASSLVGAYEQYF.

The chain links TRBV29-1 to TRBJ2-7; a weak D match, TRBD1 (5 bases). CDR3 length: 13 residues. Germline loops: CDR1 SQVTM, CDR2 ANQGSEA. V gave up 7 bases and J gave up 4 bases, with 17 bases separating them. The DNA of the CDR3 is TGCAGCGCCCTGGAGACAGCGAGTTACGAGCAGTACTTC. Its translation: CSALETASYEQYF.

This clonotype was counted a few times. This chain uses TRBV9 with TRBJ2-1; weak D call: TRBD1 (6 bases). This CDR3 has 13 residues. V lost 4 bases to trimming and J lost 8 bases, with 13 bases between them. CDR1 is SGDLS, CDR2 YYNGEE, per germline. This chain's CDR3 is CASSRGGRDEQFF. CDR3 coding DNA: TGTGCCAGCAGCCGAGGGGGTAGGGATGAGCAGTTCTTC.

This clonotype was found a few times. CDR3 protein: CAIRDGASGANVLTF. CDR3 DNA sequence: TGTGCCATCAGGGATGGGGCATCTGGGGCCAACGTCCTGACTTTC. This chain links TRBV10-3 with TRBJ2-6; a possible D gene is TRBD1 (5 bases). In germline, CDR1 is ENHRY, CDR2 SYGVKD. The CDR3 runs to 15 residues. The V end lost 6 bases, the J end lost 1 base, and 10 bases lay between the germline ends.

This clonotype was seen a few times. V usage is TRBV24-1 and J usage is TRBJ2-5; maybe TRBD2 (6 bases). From germline, CDR1 is KGHDR and CDR2 SFDVKD. The V end was cut by 4 bases, the J end by 3 bases, with 17 bases between. This CDR3 has 16 residues. CDR3 residues: CATSDPGGVREETQYF. The DNA for the CDR3 is TGTGCCACCAGTGACCCCGGAGGGGTTCGGGAAGAGACCCAGTACTTC.

As DNA, the CDR3 is TGCAGTGCTAGAGAGGGGGATCGGTGGAGCTCCTACAATGAGCAGTTCTTC. It codes for CSAREGDRWSSYNEQFF. The gene calls are TRBV20-1 and TRBJ2-1; either TRBD1 or TRBD2 may fit D (5 bases each). The CDR3 extends over 17 amino acids. V dropped 0 bases and J dropped 0 bases, with 15 bases sitting between them. Germline V gene lookup returns CDR1 DFQATT and CDR2 SNEGSKA (reference sequence).

This clonotype has just one count. The rearrangement joins TRBV18 to TRBJ1-2; D gene uncertain. The germline gives CDR1 KGHSH, CDR2 LQKENI. The CDR3 is made up of 14 amino acids. The V end was cut by 6 bases, the J end by 0 bases, with 11 bases between. The CDR3 DNA reads as TGTGCCAGCTCTAAGGCCTCGGCTAACTATGGCTACACCTTC. This encodes CASSKASANYGYTF.

This clonotype was recorded once. The rearrangement joins TRBV19 to TRBJ1-1; TRBD1 might be the D (5 bases). CDR3 size: 12 residues. Per the germline V gene, CDR1 is LNHDA and CDR2 is SQIVND (reference sequence). Deletions cut 5 bases from V and 7 bases from J, with 11 bases between. The CDR3 sequence is CASSPPGREAFF. The CDR3 nucleotides read TGTGCCAGTAGTCCCCCAGGGCGTGAAGCTTTCTTT.

This clonotype has a handful of counts. The chain carries TRBV5-6 and TRBJ2-1; D remains ambiguous. The CDR3 loop spans 16 amino acids. Per germline, CDR1 SGHDT and CDR2 YYEEEE. Trimming removed 0 bases at V and 2 bases at J, with 12 bases between. The CDR3 nucleotides are TGTGCCAGCAGCTTGGTCCTACCAGTCCCCTACAATGAGCAGTTCTTC. It specifies CASSLVLPVPYNEQFF.

This clonotype was observed a few times. This sequence joins TRBV5-6 and TRBJ2-4; possible D gene TRBD1, 6 bases. This CDR3 spans 12 amino acids. From germline, CDR1 is SGHDT and CDR2 YYEEEE. V was clipped by 3 bases and J by 10 bases, with 11 bases between them. The CDR3 loop reads CASSWGQGIQYF. The CDR3 DNA reads TGTGCCAGCAGCTGGGGGCAGGGAATTCAGTACTTC.

This clonotype has just one count. The rearrangement joins TRBV10-3 to TRBJ1-1; a weak D match, TRBD1 (5 bases). The germline V gene encodes CDR1 ENHRY and CDR2 SYGVKD. Trimming took off 8 bases at V and 6 bases at J, with 16 bases between the two ends. This CDR3 has 13 residues. In nucleotides, the CDR3 is TGTGCCATCGGGGGGGATAGAAGGGCTGAAGCTTTCTTT. This codes for CAIGGDRRAEAFF.

The table lists this clonotype with a few counts. The chain couples TRBV3-1 to TRBJ2-1; the match to TRBD2 covers 12 bases. This CDR3 comprises 15 residues. Trimming removed 4 bases from V and 5 bases from J; junction bases left unmatched: 3. Germline V CDR1 and CDR2: LGHDT, YNNKEL (reference sequence). The CDR3 loop reads CASSPLAGGNNEQFF. CDR3 nucleotide sequence: TGTGCCAGCAGCCCCCTAGCGGGAGGGAACAATGAGCAGTTCTTC.

The V and J genes are TRBV7-2 and TRBJ2-3; the D call may be TRBD1 or TRBD2 (5 bases each). The CDR3 totals 14 residues. CDR1 is SGHTA and CDR2 is FQGNSA in the germline V gene. V lost 6 bases, J lost 6 bases, and 16 bases lay in between. CDR3 amino acids: CASSTGTSADTQYF. In nucleotides, the CDR3 is TGTGCCAGCAGTACCGGGACCTCGGCGGATACGCAGTATTTT. Filled out from reference TRBV7-2 and TRBJ2-3, the complete variable domain reads GAGVSQSPSNKVTEKGKDVELRCDPISGHTALYWYRQSLGQGLEFLIYFQGNSAPDKSGLPSDRFSAERTGGSVSTLTIQRTQQEDSAVYLCASSTGTSADTQYFGPGTRLTVL.

This clonotype has more than one count but fewer than ten. The gene calls are TRBV15 and TRBJ2-1, with D hard to call. CDR3 length: 16 amino acids. V was cut by 5 bases and J by 0 bases, with 14 bases left in between. Germline CDR1 LNHNV, CDR2 YYDKDF (reference sequence). CDR3 DNA: TGTGCCACCAGCTCAGGACGGCGTCCCTCCTACAATGAGCAGTTCTTC. Residues: CATSSGRRPSYNEQFF.

This chain links TRBV10-3 with TRBJ1-2; the D gene is possibly TRBD1 (6 bases). V lost 2 bases and J 6 bases, leaving 7 bases between the germline ends. The CDR3 runs to 12 residues. CDR1 and CDR2 from the germline V gene are ENHRY and SYGVKD. The CDR3 protein is CAISEDRNGYTF. The CDR3 region has the DNA TGTGCCATCAGTGAGGACAGGAATGGCTACACCTTC.

This chain uses TRBV20-1 with TRBJ2-1, with 13 bases that match TRBD2. This CDR3 has 21 residues. J gave up 0 bases and V 0 bases, and 14 bases lay outside the gene matches. Germline CDR1 reads DFQATT; CDR2 reads SNEGSKA (reference sequence). The CDR3, as DNA: TGCAGTGCTAGAGACTACCCCACTAGCGGGGGGGATTACAGCTCCTACAATGAGCAGTTCTTC. Protein: CSARDYPTSGGDYSSYNEQFF.

The V call is TRBV14, the J call TRBJ2-5; D gene ambiguous. This CDR3 has 15 amino acids. Germline V gene data show CDR1 as SGHDN and CDR2 as FVKESK. The germline V and J ends were trimmed by 0 bases and 3 bases, with 11 bases remaining between them. This chain's CDR3 is CASSQEEPKKETQYF. In DNA form, the CDR3 reads TGTGCCAGCAGCCAAGAGGAGCCTAAGAAAGAGACCCAGTACTTC.

This clonotype has more than one count but fewer than ten. The chain couples TRBV11-2 to TRBJ2-3; TRBD2 might be the D (7 bases). The CDR3 is 16 residues long. Deletions cut 7 bases from V and 6 bases from J, with 23 bases between. The V gene's germline CDR1 is SGHAT and CDR2 FQNNGV. CDR3 DNA: TGTGCCAGCACCCCGAGGGGGGGGATTTTTTCTGATACGCAGTATTTT. Translated: CASTPRGGIFSDTQYF.

The chain carries TRBV12-3 or TRBV12-4 and TRBJ2-1; 11 nucleotides agree with TRBD2. After removal of 3 bases from V and 4 bases from J, the junction contained 11 bases not matched to a gene. The CDR3 sequence is 18 residues long. CDR3 sequence: CASSFGLAGGPGYNEQFF. CDR3 DNA: TGTGCCAGCAGTTTCGGATTAGCGGGGGGGCCTGGGTACAATGAGCAGTTCTTC.

The sample holds a few counts of this clonotype. Germline is not matched at one junction end, which may reflect a read error. This chain joins TRBV10-3 and TRBJ2-1; 10 bases are a match to TRBD1. This CDR3 contains 14 residues. Germline V gene sequence: CDR1 ENHRY, CDR2 SYGVKD. This CDR3 is CAISESGVGQGFDF. The CDR3 DNA reads as TGTGCCATCAGTGAGTCAGGTGTGGGACAGGGGTTCGACTTC.

There are a few counts of this clonotype. The CDR3 bases are TGTGCCTCCCGCGTCGGGCTTGAAGCTTTCTTT. Protein: CASRVGLEAFF. The chain carries TRBV6-5 and TRBJ1-1; D is unclear. Trimming left V 11 bases short and J 7 bases short, with 14 bases between. Germline CDR1 MNHEY, CDR2 SVGAGI. CDR3 length: 11 residues.

Many counts were recorded for this clonotype. This chain links TRBV9 with TRBJ2-5, with 9 bases identical to TRBD2. The CDR3 consists of 14 residues. Unmatched junction bases numbered 2, after V lost 3 bases and J lost 2 bases. Germline loops: CDR1 SGDLS, CDR2 YYNGEE. The CDR3 loop is CASSASGTQETQYF. Written as DNA, the CDR3 is TGTGCCAGCAGCGCTAGCGGGACTCAAGAGACCCAGTACTTC.

The rearrangement links TRBV2 to TRBJ2-5; D may be TRBD1 or TRBD2 (5 bases each). Germline V CDR1 and CDR2: SNHLY, FYNNEI. The ends were cut back, 1 base at V and 8 bases at J, with 8 bases in the middle. The CDR3 is 12 residues long. The CDR3 is CASSEGDLTQYF. In nucleotides, the CDR3 is TGTGCCAGCAGTGAAGGGGACCTCACCCAGTACTTC.

This chain links TRBV5-1 with TRBJ2-7; TRBD1 matches 10 bases. V lost 5 bases to trimming and J lost 0 bases; unmatched junction nucleotides: 2. The CDR3 sequence is 14 residues long. Germline CDR1 SGHRS, CDR2 YFSETQ. CDR3: CASRGQGNSYEQYF. DNA of the CDR3: TGCGCCAGCAGGGGACAGGGGAACTCCTACGAGCAGTACTTC.

The chain is built from TRBV29-1 and TRBJ1-4; 8 bases line up with TRBD1. With 4 bases clipped from V and 5 bases from J, the junction kept 3 bases outside the gene matches. Germline V gene data show CDR1 as SQVTM and CDR2 as ANQGSEA. The CDR3 runs 13 residues. The CDR3 region has the DNA TGCAGCGTTGGGGACAGGCAGAATGAAAAACTGTTTTTT. It codes for CSVGDRQNEKLFF. The full variable domain, with the rest looked up from reference TRBV29-1 and TRBJ1-4, is SAVISQKPSRDICQRGTSLTIQCQVDSQVTMMFWYRQQPGQSLTLIATANQGSEATYESGFVIDKFPISRPNLTFSTLTVSNMSPEDSSIYLCSVGDRQNEKLFFGSGTQLSVL.

This sequence joins TRBV6-2 or TRBV6-3 and TRBJ2-5; weak D call: TRBD2 (6 bases). Deletions cut 8 bases from V and 5 bases from J, with 18 bases between. The germline V gene encodes CDR1 MNHEY and CDR2 SVGEGT. CDR3 length equals 14 residues. In DNA, the CDR3 is TGTGCCAGCGGGACCCAGGGACTTGGGGAGACCCAGTACTTC. Its protein is CASGTQGLGETQYF.

The gene calls are TRBV15 and TRBJ2-7; either TRBD1 or TRBD2 may fit D (6 bases each). The DNA end lines up better with TRBJ2-5; the J call may be wrong. Germline V gene data show CDR1 as LNHNV and CDR2 as YYDKDF (reference sequence). The CDR3 sequence is 15 residues long. This chain's CDR3 is CATSSGGREQETQYF. The DNA for the CDR3 is TGTGCCACCAGCTCCGGGGGCAGGGAGCAAGAGACCCAGTACTTC.

Concerning this clonotype: At one boundary the junction diverges from the germline segment, which might be a read error. J is TRBJ2-1 and V is TRBV7-9; possible D gene TRBD2, 6 bases. CDR1 is SEHNR and CDR2 is FQNEAQ in the germline V gene (reference sequence). The CDR3 runs to 16 residues. CDR3 coding DNA: TGTGCCAGCAGCTTTAGCGGAGCCCTACCCTACAATGGGCAGTTCTTC. Translating it yields CASSFSGALPYNGQFF.